The 25 T cell receptor beta chains below come from one sample, sequenced in a study of shared clonotypes between healthy human individuals. The method was immunoSEQ multiplex PCR; TCRdb's version includes in-frame clones alone and lacks a portion of them. The sample lists about 2.4 million clones; roughly 93% were seen once. The sequenced sample was naive CD4+ T cells from PBMCs. Specified subset: CD45RA+ positively selected. The receptor set was obtained from a man younger than 35 in good health. Some clones in this sample may be carry-over from other donors' samples.

V is TRBV28 and J is TRBJ2-3; D perhaps matches TRBD2 (6 bases). Germline V CDR1 and CDR2: MDHEN, SYDVKM. V was clipped by 3 bases and J by 13 bases, with 17 bases between them. This CDR3 is built from 13 residues. The CDR3 DNA sequence: TGTGCCAGCAGTTTTCTAGCGCACAGCCCTGAGTATTTT. It encodes CASSFLAHSPEYF.

CDR3 sequence: CASSQRQVGNTEAFF. Here the CDR3 DNA reads TGTGCCAGCAGCCAGAGACAGGTCGGGAACACTGAAGCTTTCTTT. The rearrangement uses TRBV7-2 and TRBJ1-1; tentatively, D is TRBD1 (6 bases). Germline assignment: CDR1 SGHTA and CDR2 FQGNSA. The V end was cut by 5 bases, the J end by 1 base, with 14 bases between. The CDR3 length is 15 residues.

The rearrangement links TRBV5-1 to TRBJ2-2, with TRBD2 matching 8 bases. Per the germline V gene, CDR1 is SGHRS and CDR2 is YFSETQ. The V and J ends lost 2 bases and 1 base, in that order; junction bases with no gene match: 4. The CDR3 extends over 16 amino acids. The DNA of the CDR3 is TGCGCCAGCAGCTTCGTGGCGGGAGGGAACACCGGGGAGCTGTTTTTT. Its protein is CASSFVAGGNTGELFF.

Concerning this clone: The junction differs from germline at one of its ends, possibly a read error. The chain recombines TRBV27 with TRBJ1-1, with TRBD1 matching over 8 bases. The germline CDR1 and CDR2 sequences are MNHEY and SMNVEV (reference sequence). The CDR3 consists of 12 residues. CDR3 nucleotides: TGTGCCAGCAGTCCGGACAGGGTTTGGAGGCTCTTT. It specifies CASSPDRVWRLF.

CDR3 protein: CASSLGDTQNYNEQFF. CDR3 nucleotides: TGTGCCAGCAGCTTAGGGGACACCCAAAATTACAATGAGCAGTTCTTC. The chain carries TRBV11-3 and TRBJ2-1; D is possibly TRBD1 (6 bases). Germline values: CDR1 SGHNT, CDR2 YENEEA. The CDR3 length is 16 residues. Trimming took 1 base from V and 4 from J, leaving 14 bases between them.

The V and J genes are TRBV6-5 and TRBJ2-7, with 7 bases aligning to TRBD1. The V segment lost 2 bases and the J segment 5 bases; nucleotides outside the gene matches: 9. The CDR3 sequence is 15 residues long. Germline values: CDR1 MNHEY, CDR2 SVGAGI. The CDR3 DNA follows: TGTGCCAGCAGTTACAACAGGGGCTCATTGAACGAGCAGTACTTC. As protein: CASSYNRGSLNEQYF.

With respect to this clone: At the DNA level, this CDR3 is encoded by other sequences in the same sample as well. The CDR3 DNA sequence: TGCGCCAGCAGCGAGACAGGGGGTAATCAGCCCCAGCATTTT. Residues: CASSETGGNQPQHF. The rearrangement links TRBV5-1 to TRBJ1-5; 9 nucleotides match TRBD1. V was clipped by 4 bases and J by 4 bases; unmatched bases: 3. CDR3 size: 14 residues. Germline-derived CDR1 and CDR2 are SGHRS and YFSETQ.

The gene calls are TRBV11-3 and TRBJ2-6; the match to TRBD1 covers 8 bases. After removal of 1 base from V and 1 base from J, the junction contained 0 bases not matched to a gene. There are 16 residues in the CDR3. The germline CDR1 and CDR2 sequences are SGHNT and YENEEA. CDR3 in amino acids: CASSLGTGSGANVLTF. The CDR3 DNA follows: TGTGCCAGCAGCTTAGGGACAGGGTCTGGGGCCAACGTCCTGACTTTC.

V gene TRBV28 combines with J gene TRBJ2-5; D tentatively fits TRBD1 or TRBD2 (7 bases each). Germline loops: CDR1 MDHEN, CDR2 SYDVKM. The V and J ends lost 6 bases and 4 bases respectively, with 21 bases between them. This CDR3 has 16 amino acids. Written as DNA, the CDR3 is TGTGCCAGCAGGAGGGGAGGGAAACAGGGGCGAGAGACCCAGTACTTC. Translated: CASRRGGKQGRETQYF.

In DNA, the CDR3 is TGCGCCAGCAGCCAGTGGGTGGGACAGTACTACGAGCAGTACTTC. Translation: CASSQWVGQYYEQYF. The chain recombines TRBV4-1 with TRBJ2-7; TRBD1 matches at 7 bases. Germline V lookup: CDR1 MGHRA, CDR2 YSYEKL. The CDR3 has 15 amino acids. V trimming: 3 bases; J trimming: 3 bases; junction bases outside the gene matches: 8.

About this clone: This same CDR3 is encoded by further DNA sequences in the sample. This chain uses TRBV6-5 with TRBJ1-1, with D possibly TRBD1 on 5 matching bases. The germline V gene encodes CDR1 MNHEY and CDR2 SVGAGI. This CDR3 is 14 amino acids long. V was trimmed by 2 bases and J by 1 base, leaving 8 bases between them. In DNA, the CDR3 is TGTGCCAGCAGTTACCAGGGTGGGAACACTGAAGCTTTCTTT. This codes for CASSYQGGNTEAFF.

The chain has TRBV7-9 and TRBJ1-2; 10 nucleotides agree with TRBD1. V gave up 5 bases and J gave up 5 bases; unmatched junction bases: 2. Germline loops: CDR1 SEHNR, CDR2 FQNEAQ (reference sequence). The CDR3 has 13 amino acids. The CDR3 loop is CASSGQGGYGYTF. The CDR3 region has the DNA TGTGCCAGCAGCGGACAGGGGGGTTATGGCTACACCTTC. The entire variable domain, with the rest obtained from reference TRBV7-9 and TRBJ1-2, is as follows: DTGVSQNPRHKITKRGQNVTFRCDPISEHNRLYWYRQTLGQGPEFLTYFQNEAQLEKSRLLSDRFSAERPKGSFSTLEIQRTEQGDSAMYLCASSGQGGYGYTFGSGTRLTVV.

This chain connects TRBV11-2 to TRBJ2-7, with D tentatively TRBD2 (5 bases). This CDR3 has 18 residues. The germline CDR1 and CDR2 sequences are SGHAT and FQNNGV. Trimming removed 5 bases from V and 1 base from J, with 24 bases in between. CDR3 DNA sequence: TGTGCCAGCAGCCCCAAACCGGCGCGGGTCGTAGGATCCTACGAGCAGTACTTC. Its translation is CASSPKPARVVGSYEQYF.

The V gene is TRBV18, the J gene TRBJ1-2, with TRBD1 matching 7 bases. The CDR3 has 21 residues. CDR1 and CDR2 from the germline V gene are KGHSH and LQKENI. V lost 3 bases and J lost 0; bases outside the gene matches: 22. CDR3 in amino acids: CASSPLAARDSSTLANYGYTF. CDR3 DNA sequence: TGTGCCAGCTCACCGCTCGCAGCCCGGGACAGTTCCACACTAGCTAACTATGGCTACACCTTC.

The CDR3, as DNA: TGTGCCAGCAGCCAAGCCGACAGGGATAACACTGAAGCTTTCTTT. It specifies CASSQADRDNTEAFF. V is TRBV4-2 and J is TRBJ1-1; 7 bases line up with TRBD1. V lost 1 base, J lost 2 bases, and 4 bases stayed unmatched. In germline, CDR1 is LGHNA, CDR2 YNFKEQ. The CDR3 runs to 15 residues.

The V and J genes are TRBV29-1 and TRBJ1-2; D ambiguous. Germline CDR1 and CDR2: SQVTM and ANQGSEA. V lost 0 bases and J lost 6, with 11 bases in between. CDR3 length: 13 residues. CDR3 nucleotide sequence: TGCAGCGTTGAAGATAGGACGGAACATGGCTACACCTTC. It encodes CSVEDRTEHGYTF.

The rearrangement links TRBV6-6 to TRBJ2-1; the match to TRBD2 covers 8 bases. The CDR3 contains 16 residues. Per the germline V gene, CDR1 is MNHNY and CDR2 is SVGAGI (reference sequence). The V gene end was trimmed by 5 bases and the J gene end by 4 bases; junction bases not matched to a gene: 10. The CDR3 DNA follows: TGTGCCAGCAGTAAACCCCTTAGCGGGAATTACAATGAGCAGTTCTTC. It encodes CASSKPLSGNYNEQFF.

The CDR3 DNA reads TGTGCCAGCAGTCGACAGGGGGCTCTCTCCTACAATGAGCAGTTCTTC. The encoded protein is CASSRQGALSYNEQFF. The chain combines TRBV7-9 with TRBJ2-1; 10 bases are a match to TRBD1. Trimming at V came to 6 bases and at J to 0 bases, leaving 5 bases not matched to a gene. CDR1 and CDR2 (germline): SEHNR, FQNEAQ (reference sequence). This CDR3 spans 16 amino acids.

This clone was detected only a few times. Other DNA sequences of this sample code for an identical CDR3. V gene TRBV6-5 combines with J gene TRBJ2-7, with 8 bases matching TRBD1. There are 14 residues in the CDR3. The V and J ends lost 6 bases and 0 bases, in that order; junction bases with no gene match: 4. CDR1 MNHEY and CDR2 SVGAGI come from the germline V gene. Here the CDR3 DNA reads TGTGCCAGCAGAAGACAGGGGAGCTCCTACGAGCAGTACTTC. Its protein is CASRRQGSSYEQYF.

V gene TRBV18 combines with J gene TRBJ1-3; no reliable D call. The germline V and J ends were trimmed by 2 bases and 2 bases, with 10 bases remaining between them. The CDR3 extends over 15 amino acids. Germline CDR1 and CDR2: KGHSH and LQKENI. The CDR3 reads CASSPVGGPGNTIYF. The CDR3 nucleotides read TGTGCCAGCTCACCAGTCGGAGGACCTGGAAACACCATATATTTT.

The chain uses TRBV11-3 and TRBJ2-1; D unresolved. The CDR3 is 14 amino acids. Per the germline V gene, CDR1 is SGHNT and CDR2 is YENEEA. V lost 5 bases and J 8 bases, leaving 16 bases between the germline ends. CDR3 amino acids: CASSLGGPWDEQFF. CDR3 in DNA: TGTGCCAGCAGCCTGGGTGGCCCGTGGGATGAGCAGTTCTTC.

The chain uses TRBV28 and TRBJ1-5, with 9 nucleotides matching TRBD1. Germline V CDR1 and CDR2: MDHEN, SYDVKM. CDR3 size: 16 residues. Losses at the gene ends were 6 bases for V and 4 bases for J; bases not matched to a gene: 10. CDR3 sequence (DNA): TGTGCCAGCAGCCGAGCGGACAGGGGTTTAAATCAGCCCCAGCATTTT. As protein: CASSRADRGLNQPQHF.

This clone came up a few times. The chain has TRBV6-5 and TRBJ2-7, with a tentative D call TRBD2 (6 bases). This CDR3 spans 12 amino acids. Germline V gene lookup returns CDR1 MNHEY and CDR2 SVGAGI. The V end was cut by 6 bases, the J end by 5 bases, with 11 bases between. The CDR3 is CASSRPGDEQYF. CDR3 nucleotides: TGTGCCAGCAGCAGGCCGGGGGACGAGCAGTACTTC.

The rearrangement links TRBV9 to TRBJ2-7, with 9 bases fitting TRBD1. Germline V gene sequence: CDR1 SGDLS, CDR2 YYNGEE. This CDR3 has 15 residues. J was trimmed by 3 bases and V by 4 bases; bases with no gene match: 8. The CDR3 spells CASSPIGTGYYEQYF. The CDR3 nucleotides read TGTGCCAGCAGCCCCATAGGGACAGGGTACTACGAGCAGTACTTC. Using reference TRBV9 and TRBJ2-7 for the parts outside the CDR3, the full variable domain is DSGVTQTPKHLITATGQRVTLRCSPRSGDLSVYWYQQSLDQGLQFLIQYYNGEERAKGNILERFSAQQFPDLHSELNLSSLELGDSALYFCASSPIGTGYYEQYFGPGTRLTVT.

The chain uses TRBV7-3 and TRBJ2-3; tentatively, D is TRBD2 (6 bases). Germline V gives CDR1 SGHTA, CDR2 FQGTGA. The CDR3 extends over 14 amino acids. Trimming removed 5 bases at V and 2 bases at J, with 11 bases between. In DNA form, the CDR3 reads TGTGCCAGCAGCCCGGGACTGCTCACAGATACGCAGTATTTT. Protein product: CASSPGLLTDTQYF.